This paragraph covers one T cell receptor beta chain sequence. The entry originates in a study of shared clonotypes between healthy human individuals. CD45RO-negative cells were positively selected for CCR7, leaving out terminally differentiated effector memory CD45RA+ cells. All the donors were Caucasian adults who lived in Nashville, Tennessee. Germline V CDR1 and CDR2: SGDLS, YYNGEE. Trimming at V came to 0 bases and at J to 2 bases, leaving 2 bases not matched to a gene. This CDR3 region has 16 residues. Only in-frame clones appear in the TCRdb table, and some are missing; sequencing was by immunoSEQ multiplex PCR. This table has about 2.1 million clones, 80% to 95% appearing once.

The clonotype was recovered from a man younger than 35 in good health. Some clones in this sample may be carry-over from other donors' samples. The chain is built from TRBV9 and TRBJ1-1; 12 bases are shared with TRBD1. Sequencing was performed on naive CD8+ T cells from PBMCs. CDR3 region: CASSVGDRGPNTEAFF. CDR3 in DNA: TGTGCCAGCAGCGTAGGGGACAGGGGGCCAAACACTGAAGCTTTCTTT.